The 2 T cell receptor beta chains in this list originate from one sample, sequenced in a study of blood T cell repertoires in COVID-19. Method: immunoSEQ multiplex PCR; TCRdb's copy keeps in-frame clones and lacks some. The table includes about 100,000 clones, roughly nine tenths detected once. The source material was peripheral blood. The receptors originated from a man aged 55 to 69 with acute or convalescent COVID-19.

This chain links TRBV2 with TRBJ2-7; possible D gene TRBD2, 5 bases. Trimming took 8 bases from V and 6 from J, leaving 20 bases between them. The germline V gene encodes CDR1 SNHLY and CDR2 FYNNEI. The CDR3 runs to 14 residues. Here the CDR3 DNA reads TGTGCCAGCTCTCCCCTAGCCGGTCCTACCGAGCAGTACTTC. Its protein product is CASSPLAGPTEQYF.

This chain links TRBV6-1 with TRBJ1-5; D unclear. The germline V and J ends were trimmed by 1 base and 4 bases, with 5 bases remaining between them. Looked up from germline, CDR1 is MNHNS and CDR2 is SASEGT. The CDR3 length is 13 residues. CDR3: CASSEVQNQPQHF. The CDR3 bases are TGTGCCAGCAGTGAAGTGCAGAATCAGCCCCAGCATTTT.